This T cell receptor beta chain was identified in a study of OX40 agonist ivuxolimab in advanced cancers. Study in general: Participants averaged roughly 60 years of age (range roughly 23 to 79) and were 75% to 90% male. Participants could have had prior anti-PD-1, anti-PD-L1 or anti-CTLA-4 therapy, and 40% had some.

V dropped 2 bases and J dropped 4 bases, with 8 bases sitting between them. The CDR3 consists of 13 residues. Germline V gene lookup returns CDR1 LGHNT and CDR2 FRNRAP. Produced via immunoSEQ multiplex PCR; TCRdb's table is partial and in-frame only. The data hold around 85,000 clones, with around 90% observed a single time. Findings of the study overall: Partial responders receiving 0.1-3.0 mg/kg showed among the lowest clonal expansion.

This clone was recorded once. Its antigen is still unknown. This chain links TRBV12-5 with TRBJ1-2; no clear D gene. Here the sequenced sample was CD4+ or CD8+ T cells sorted from blood, taken in a trial of the OX40 agonist ivuxolimab. This receptor was identified in an adult with an advanced solid tumor such as melanoma, head and neck, liver or kidney cancer. CDR3 region: CASGLWEAYGYTF. The CDR3 coding sequence is TGTGCTAGTGGTTTGTGGGAGGCCTATGGCTACACCTTC.